One sample yielded the 21 T cell receptor beta chains listed below, sequenced in a study of beta chain features in type 1 diabetes. The study, taken as a whole, reports: Among all four CD4+ subsets, Type 1 diabetes patients had TCRB CDR3s that were moderately but significantly shorter.

No cognate antigen is known for these TCRs. Investigators reverse transcribed all isolated RNA, so they sequenced expressed TCRB transcripts. Profiling relied on immunoSEQ multiplex PCR, and the TCRdb table lists in-frame clones only, not all of them. This table holds around 160,000 clones, about 9% found once. Sequences were obtained from central memory CD4+ T cells from blood. The receptors here all came from a woman in her thirties with type 1 diabetes.

This clone showed up just a few times. The chain is built from TRBV5-1 and TRBJ1-2, with no clear D. Germline-derived CDR1 and CDR2 are SGHRS and YFSETQ. CDR3 length: 15 amino acids. V was pared by 0 bases and J by 6 bases, with 15 bases between. The chain's CDR3 is CASSLVVEGWDGYTF. The CDR3 DNA reads TGCGCCAGCAGCTTGGTCGTGGAGGGATGGGATGGCTACACCTTC. The whole variable domain, filled in from reference TRBV5-1 and TRBJ1-2, reads KAGVTQTPRYLIKTRGQQVTLSCSPISGHRSVSWYQQTPGQGLQFLFEYFSETQRNKGNFPGRFSGRQFSNSRSEMNVSTLELGDSALYLCASSLVVEGWDGYTFGSGTRLTVV.

The chain couples TRBV11-2 to TRBJ2-5; 9 nucleotides agree with TRBD2. CDR3 size: 18 residues. Germline V gives CDR1 SGHAT, CDR2 FQNNGV. The V and J ends lost 5 bases and 2 bases, in that order; junction bases with no gene match: 15. The CDR3 loop reads CASSRGGVSGGLQETQYF. The DNA of the CDR3 is TGTGCCAGCAGCCGAGGGGGGGTTAGCGGGGGTTTGCAAGAGACCCAGTACTTC.

The V and J genes are TRBV5-1 and TRBJ1-5; possibly TRBD1 for D (5 bases). The CDR3 is made up of 15 amino acids. Trimming pared 0 bases from V and 3 bases from J, leaving 10 bases between. CDR1 SGHRS and CDR2 YFSETQ come from the germline V gene. The CDR3, as DNA: TGCGCCAGCAGCTTGGAAGGACAACCCAATCAGCCCCAGCATTTT. Encoded protein: CASSLEGQPNQPQHF.

This chain connects TRBV4-2 to TRBJ2-2; no definite D call. Germline CDR1 reads LGHNA; CDR2 reads YNFKEQ. V was trimmed by 1 base and J by 0 bases, leaving 6 bases between them. This CDR3 region has 15 residues. The CDR3 DNA follows: TGTGCCAGCAGCCAAGCGACAACGAACACCGGGGAGCTGTTTTTT. Amino acid sequence: CASSQATTNTGELFF.

The chain recombines TRBV27 with TRBJ2-5, with D possibly matching TRBD2 (6 bases). V lost 8 bases and J 4 bases, leaving 17 bases between the germline ends. This CDR3 comprises 14 residues. Germline assignment: CDR1 MNHEY and CDR2 SMNVEV (reference sequence). The CDR3 loop reads CASGGTAVAETQYF. In nucleotides, the CDR3 is TGTGCCAGCGGAGGGACCGCCGTGGCAGAGACCCAGTACTTC.

This clone was counted once. V is TRBV6-1 and J is TRBJ1-5; no clear D gene. With 6 bases removed from V and 6 bases from J, the gap between germline ends came to 18 bases. This CDR3 is built from 15 residues. Per germline, CDR1 MNHNS and CDR2 SASEGT. The CDR3 coding sequence is TGTGCCAGCAGCCCGGCCTCGGGGAATGGTCAGCCCCAGCATTTT. Translating gives CASSPASGNGQPQHF.

The chain joins TRBV18 to TRBJ1-1; no reliable D call. This CDR3 contains 15 residues. Trimming pared 3 bases from V and 11 bases from J, leaving 22 bases between. Germline V gene data show CDR1 as KGHSH and CDR2 as LQKENI. CDR3 residues: CASSPSLDPAPRAFF. The CDR3 DNA sequence: TGTGCCAGCTCACCTTCCCTAGATCCGGCGCCGCGGGCTTTCTTT.

The gene calls are TRBV11-2 and TRBJ2-2, with D unresolved. The CDR3 runs to 14 residues. Germline CDR1 and CDR2: SGHAT and FQNNGV. V dropped 3 bases and J dropped 7 bases, with 12 bases sitting between them. This chain's CDR3 is CASSFRLDGGELFF. The CDR3 DNA reads as TGTGCCAGCAGCTTTCGGCTAGACGGCGGGGAGCTGTTTTTT.

The chain is built from TRBV9 and TRBJ2-3, with D possibly matching TRBD1 (5 bases). Trimming took off 4 bases at V and 3 bases at J, with 15 bases between the two ends. The CDR3 runs 15 residues. CDR1 SGDLS and CDR2 YYNGEE come from the germline V gene. CDR3 in amino acids: CASSPRQGTTDTQYF. The CDR3 region has the DNA TGTGCCAGCAGCCCCCGGCAGGGTACGACAGATACGCAGTATTTT.

The gene calls are TRBV28 and TRBJ2-5; D is perhaps TRBD2 (5 bases). The CDR3 is 14 amino acids. The ends were cut back, 7 bases at V and 1 base at J, with 13 bases in the middle. Per the germline V gene, CDR1 is MDHEN and CDR2 is SYDVKM. The CDR3 region has the DNA TGTGCCAGCACCGGAGGACCGATCCAAGAGACCCAGTACTTC. Protein: CASTGGPIQETQYF.

The chain combines TRBV28 with TRBJ2-1, with TRBD2 identical over 9 bases. Germline CDR1 reads MDHEN; CDR2 reads SYDVKM. This CDR3 is built from 15 residues. V shed 6 bases and J 10 bases; nucleotides not matched to a gene: 13. Here the CDR3 DNA reads TGTGCCAGCAGGGGCCTGGGCGGGAGGGCCAGGGAGCAGTTCTTC. Its protein is CASRGLGGRAREQFF.

The rearrangement joins TRBV5-1 to TRBJ2-2; a weak D match, TRBD2 (5 bases). Germline V gene sequence: CDR1 SGHRS, CDR2 YFSETQ. V was pared by 3 bases and J by 6 bases, with 12 bases between. The CDR3 covers 14 residues. CDR3 coding DNA: TGCGCCAGCAGCTCCGGGATCGCTCCCGGGGAGCTGTTTTTT. Its translation: CASSSGIAPGELFF. Full variable domain (missing parts from reference TRBV5-1 and TRBJ2-2): KAGVTQTPRYLIKTRGQQVTLSCSPISGHRSVSWYQQTPGQGLQFLFEYFSETQRNKGNFPGRFSGRQFSNSRSEMNVSTLELGDSALYLCASSSGIAPGELFFGEGSRLTVL.

The count of this clone is one. This chain connects TRBV6-6 to TRBJ1-3; D remains unclear. V was cut by 5 bases and J by 0 bases, with 2 bases left in between. The CDR3 has 12 residues. Germline V lookup: CDR1 MNHNY, CDR2 SVGAGI (reference sequence). The DNA of the CDR3 is TGTGCCAGCAGTCTCTCTGGAAACACCATATATTTT. It translates to CASSLSGNTIYF.

This clone turned up a few times. The CDR3, as DNA: TGTGCCTGGAGTCTACAGGGTGCGGCGGGGGAGCTGTTTTTT. Translation gives CAWSLQGAAGELFF. This rearrangement joins TRBV30 to TRBJ2-2; perhaps TRBD1 as D (6 bases). The CDR3 length is 14 residues. Germline CDR1 GTSNPN, CDR2 SVGIG (reference sequence). Trimming left V 2 bases short and J 8 bases short, with 15 bases between.

In this sample, this clone turned up many times. The chain recombines TRBV20-1 with TRBJ2-1; a weak D match, TRBD2 (6 bases). The V end was cut by 3 bases, the J end by 6 bases, with 6 bases between. The CDR3 is 11 residues long. Germline V gives CDR1 DFQATT, CDR2 SNEGSKA (reference sequence). This CDR3 reads CSARGGNEQFF. CDR3 in DNA: TGCAGTGCTAGGGGGGGCAATGAGCAGTTCTTC.

This clone showed up just a few times. The rearrangement links TRBV7-9 to TRBJ2-1, with 7 positions matching TRBD2. Per germline, CDR1 SEHNR and CDR2 FQNEAQ (reference sequence). There are 14 residues in the CDR3. After removal of 5 bases from V and 9 bases from J, the junction contained 10 bases not matched to a gene. CDR3 DNA sequence: TGTGCCAGCAGCCCGGGACTAAAGCAGGGTGAGCAGTTCTTC. The encoded protein is CASSPGLKQGEQFF.

This rearrangement joins TRBV29-1 to TRBJ1-5, with D maybe TRBD1 (5 bases). V lost 7 bases, J lost 7 bases, and 17 bases lay in between. The CDR3 loop spans 13 amino acids. Germline-derived CDR1 and CDR2 are SQVTM and ANQGSEA. The CDR3 DNA sequence: TGCAGCGCCGGGATCGGGGGACCACAGCCCCAGCATTTT. It yields the protein CSAGIGGPQPQHF. The whole variable domain, filled in from reference TRBV29-1 and TRBJ1-5, reads SAVISQKPSRDICQRGTSLTIQCQVDSQVTMMFWYRQQPGQSLTLIATANQGSEATYESGFVIDKFPISRPNLTFSTLTVSNMSPEDSSIYLCSAGIGGPQPQHFGDGTRLSIL.

This clone showed up just a few times. The sample has other DNA sequences that encode this CDR3 too. The V and J genes are TRBV2 and TRBJ2-7, with D tentatively TRBD2 (5 bases). Deletions cut 6 bases from V and 1 base from J, with 7 bases between. Germline-derived CDR1 and CDR2 are SNHLY and FYNNEI. CDR3 length: 12 residues. The CDR3: CASREESYEQYF. The CDR3 coding sequence is TGTGCCAGCAGGGAGGAATCCTACGAGCAGTACTTC.

This clone was detected a few times. The J gene is TRBJ1-2, the V gene TRBV29-1; 7 nucleotides line up with TRBD1. Germline trimming cut 7 bases from V and 5 bases from J; bases unmatched to any gene: 4. The CDR3 has 11 amino acids. The germline V gene has CDR1 SQVTM and CDR2 ANQGSEA. The CDR3 DNA is TGCAGCGGCGGACAGGAGTATGGCTACACCTTC. Its protein is CSGGQEYGYTF.

In this sample, this clone turned up a few times. The same CDR3 is also encoded by other DNA sequences in this sample. The gene calls are TRBV28 and TRBJ2-3; D ambiguous. From germline, CDR1 is MDHEN and CDR2 SYDVKM. The CDR3 loop spans 12 amino acids. V was shortened by 8 bases and J by 3 bases, with 9 bases between the two germline ends. The CDR3 sequence is CASSSVTDTQYF. In DNA form, the CDR3 reads TGTGCCAGCTCCTCGGTGACAGATACGCAGTATTTT.

V gene TRBV5-1 combines with J gene TRBJ2-2, with 10 nucleotides matching TRBD1. Germline CDR1 is SGHRS and CDR2 is YFSETQ. The V and J ends lost 4 bases and 7 bases, in that order; junction bases with no gene match: 7. This CDR3 contains 15 residues. The DNA for the CDR3 is TGCGCCAGCAGCCCGGAGACAGGGGGCTTCGGGGAGCTGTTTTTT. This sequence encodes CASSPETGGFGELFF.